A selection of T cell receptor beta chains follows, all from one sample in a study of CD4 T cells in relation to SARS-CoV-2 and coronaviruses. Their specific antigens are unknown. Data came from immunoSEQ multiplex PCR; TCRdb stores just in-frame clones and leaves some out. In the table there are 9,500 to 11,000 clones, around 80% of which are singletons. Sequenced sample: CD4+ T cells from PBMCs, cultured in vitro. The receptors here all came from a human donor in good health. The CDR3 runs from the conserved cysteine through the conserved F or W. D genes are given only for firm matches. The listing skips clone size in some rows; elsewhere it reads once, few, many or a size class.

>TRBV5-1|TRBJ2-7|TRBD1|-
CASSDRDGLNEQYF
TGCGCCAGCAGCGACAGGGACGGACTCAACGAGCAGTACTTC
>TRBV18|TRBJ1-2|-|-
CASSRPQGTYGYTF
TGTGCCAGCTCACGGCCTCAGGGTACCTATGGCTACACCTTC
>TRBV19|TRBJ2-6|-|-
CAASVASGANVLTF
TGTGCCGCCTCAGTTGCCTCTGGGGCCAACGTCCTGACTTTC
>TRBV18|TRBJ2-7|TRBD2|-
CASSLLAGFSYEQYF
TGTGCCAGCTCACTCTTAGCGGGATTCAGCTACGAGCAGTACTTC
>TRBV27|TRBJ2-1|TRBD2|once
CASSPPLAGGTLYNEQFF
TGTGCCAGCAGTCCCCCGCTAGCGGGGGGAACACTTTACAATGAGCAGTTCTTC
>TRBV3-1/TRBV3-2|TRBJ2-7|TRBD1|-
CASSLRTGLAEQYF
TGTGCCAGCAGCCTTCGGACAGGGCTGGCCGAGCAGTACTTC
>TRBV30|TRBJ2-3|-|-
CAWTQGPGTDTQYF
TGTGCCTGGACACAGGGTCCCGGCACAGATACGCAGTATTTT
>TRBV5-1|TRBJ1-1|-|-
CASITQGYTEAFF
TGCGCCAGCATCACACAGGGTTACACTGAAGCTTTCTTT
>TRBV5-1|TRBJ1-5|-|few
CASSRDPNQPQHF
TGCGCCAGCAGCAGGGACCCCAATCAGCCCCAGCATTTT
>TRBV2|TRBJ1-5|-|-
CASSEGNQPQHF
TGTGCCAGCAGTGAAGGAAATCAGCCCCAGCATTTT
>TRBV9|TRBJ2-1|-|once
CASSVRPGGGGYNEQFF
TGTGCCAGCAGCGTCCGTCCTGGGGGCGGGGGCTACAATGAGCAGTTCTTC
>TRBV5-4|TRBJ2-7|-|-
CASSTVLGRAYEQYF
TGTGCCAGCAGCACAGTCTTGGGACGGGCCTACGAGCAGTACTTC